Presented here are 11 T cell receptor beta chains from one specimen sequenced in a study of vaccination and CD4 T cells after COVID-19. The antigens for these receptors are not known. Sequencing of the DNA from cultured CD4+ T cells was carried out with the Oncomine TCR Beta short-read assay. TCRdb called the PCR reads again in MiXCR, with one record for every CDR3 protein. Counted here are several thousand distinct CDR3 sequences, 39% occurring once; the ten biggest clones make up around an eighth. Treatment denoted: 10-day PBMC culture with coronavirus spike peptide pools or control peptides (ViraFEST assay). Unexposed donor CD4+ T cells predated the COVID-19 pandemic, collected 2011-2018. Sequenced sample: CD4+ T cells from blood, cultured in vitro. These receptors all come from a human donor in good health.

This clonotype has just a few counts. At one of its ends the junction is not consistent with the germline gene, which may arise from a read error. The chain recombines TRBV19 with TRBJ1-5; D unresolved. CDR3 length: 16 amino acids. The germline gives CDR1 LNHDA, CDR2 SQIVND (reference sequence). The CDR3 DNA sequence: TGTGCCAGTGGTATAGGTACGAGGGTGGGTAATCAGCCCCAGCATTTT. This sequence encodes CASGIGTRVGNQPQHF.

CDR3 sequence reads: CASSPPFRVGNTIYF. CDR3 nucleotide sequence: TGTGCCAGCAGCCCCCCATTCAGGGTGGGAAACACCATATATTTT. V usage is TRBV7-9 and J usage is TRBJ1-3; perhaps TRBD1 as D (5 bases). The CDR3 is 15 residues long. Trimming pared 5 bases from V and 4 bases from J, leaving 15 bases between. CDR1 is SEHNR, CDR2 FQNEAQ, per germline (reference sequence).

The V and J genes are TRBV24-1 and TRBJ2-5; no definite D call. This CDR3 has 13 residues. With 4 bases removed from V and 0 bases from J, the gap between germline ends came to 5 bases. Germline V gene data show CDR1 as KGHDR and CDR2 as SFDVKD. CDR3 region: CATSEPNQETQYF. CDR3 coding DNA: TGTGCCACCAGTGAACCTAACCAAGAGACCCAGTACTTC.

This clonotype was detected a few times. V usage is TRBV14 and J usage is TRBJ1-6, with D perhaps matching TRBD1 (5 bases). Trimming shortened V by 0 bases and J by 10 bases, and 13 bases separated the two germline ends. Looked up from germline, CDR1 is SGHDN and CDR2 is FVKESK. The CDR3 extends over 15 amino acids. CDR3: CASSQDPQGRSPLHF. The CDR3 DNA reads as TGTGCCAGCAGCCAAGATCCCCAGGGACGGTCACCCCTCCACTTT.

The rearrangement uses TRBV10-3 and TRBJ2-1; possible D gene TRBD2, 6 bases. CDR1 is ENHRY and CDR2 is SYGVKD in the germline V gene. The germline V and J ends were trimmed by 6 bases and 7 bases, with 10 bases remaining between them. CDR3 length: 12 amino acids. The CDR3 DNA is TGTGCCATCAGGGGGACTCCAAATGAGCAGTTCTTC. It encodes CAIRGTPNEQFF.

This clonotype turned up a few times. The CDR3 is CASSPGLAGQREETQYF. The CDR3 DNA follows: TGTGCCAGTAGCCCGGGACTAGCGGGCCAAAGGGAAGAGACCCAGTACTTC. The V call is TRBV19, the J call TRBJ2-5; TRBD2 agrees at 12 bases. Germline CDR1 and CDR2: LNHDA and SQIVND (reference sequence). After removal of 6 bases from V and 3 bases from J, the junction contained 11 bases not matched to a gene. The CDR3 contains 17 residues.

The chain is built from TRBV20-1 and TRBJ2-3, with a weak D call TRBD2 (6 bases). CDR1 is DFQATT, CDR2 SNEGSKA, per germline (reference sequence). The CDR3 runs to 14 residues. V was clipped by 6 bases and J by 2 bases, with 15 bases between them. CDR3 sequence (DNA): TGCAGTGCCCTAAAGACGGGACTCACAGATACGCAGTATTTT. The encoded protein is CSALKTGLTDTQYF.

This clonotype was counted only a few times. V gene TRBV7-9 combines with J gene TRBJ2-1, with 14 bases lining up with TRBD2. The CDR3 totals 16 residues. V lost 5 bases and J lost 8; bases outside the gene matches: 8. The germline gives CDR1 SEHNR, CDR2 FQNEAQ (reference sequence). In DNA form, the CDR3 reads TGTGCCAGCAGCCGCGCGGGACTAGCGGGGGAGGATGAGCAGTTCTTC. Its protein product is CASSRAGLAGEDEQFF.

The genes are TRBV7-8 and TRBJ2-7, with D unresolved. From germline, CDR1 is SGHVS and CDR2 FQNEAQ. This CDR3 spans 13 amino acids. V lost 5 bases to trimming and J lost 2 bases, with 10 bases between them. The DNA of the CDR3 is TGTGCCAGCAGCCCTCGTTTGGCCTACGAGCAGTACTTC. Its translation is CASSPRLAYEQYF.

J is TRBJ1-3 and V is TRBV6-5, with TRBD1 as a possible D gene (5 bases). The CDR3 consists of 15 residues. Germline V gene data show CDR1 as MNHEY and CDR2 as SVGAGI. Trimming stripped 2 bases from V and 8 bases from J, with 16 bases between. The CDR3 nucleotides read TGTGCCAGCAGTTACCTAGGCAGGGTTAGTGACACCATATATTTT. This codes for CASSYLGRVSDTIYF.

The genes are TRBV5-1 and TRBJ1-1; 8 bases are a match to TRBD1. With V trimmed by 2 bases and J by 5 bases, 8 bases remained unmatched. The CDR3 covers 15 residues. Germline CDR1 is SGHRS and CDR2 is YFSETQ. As DNA, the CDR3 is TGCGCCAGCAGCTTTGACAGGGGTTTGAGAACTGAAGCTTTCTTT. Protein: CASSFDRGLRTEAFF.